These 24 T cell receptor beta chains were sequenced from one sample in a study of T cell repertoires in cytomegalovirus infection. TCRdb itself ran the reads through MiXCR, one entry per CDR3 protein. The table records 550,000 to 850,000 distinct CDR3 sequences, roughly 36% of them present only once. Antigens for these TCRs are unknown. Sample: cultured PBMCs, taken from culture after CMV antigen stimulation. The receptors here all came from a human donor in good health (CMV status not recorded). Some clones in this sample may be carry-over from other donors' samples.

J is TRBJ2-7 and V is TRBV7-7; TRBD2 matches at 9 bases. Germline trimming cut 5 bases from V and 7 bases from J; bases unmatched to any gene: 6. The CDR3 length is 13 residues. The germline CDR1 and CDR2 sequences are SSHAT and FNYEAQ (reference sequence). CDR3 in amino acids: CASSQAGGKEQYF. CDR3 coding DNA: TGTGCCAGCAGCCAAGCGGGGGGAAAAGAGCAGTACTTC.

This clonotype was observed a few times. The CDR3 DNA sequence: TGTGCCAGCAGCCCGACTTACACCGGGGAGCTGTTTTTT. This codes for CASSPTYTGELFF. The chain employs TRBV11-3 and TRBJ2-2; D not certain. V was pared by 5 bases and J by 3 bases, with 7 bases between. The length of the CDR3 is 13 residues. Germline V gene lookup returns CDR1 SGHNT and CDR2 YENEEA.

This clonotype was seen a few times. The V and J genes are TRBV12-3 or TRBV12-4 and TRBJ1-4; D perhaps matches TRBD1 (6 bases). The length of the CDR3 is 14 residues. The V gene lost 7 bases and the J gene lost 1 base, with 10 bases spanning the gap. CDR3 protein: CASTDRRTNEKLFF. The CDR3 bases are TGTGCCAGCACCGACAGGAGAACTAATGAAAAACTGTTTTTT.

Concerning this clonotype itself: Mismatch with germline at one junction end may stem from a read error. In DNA form, the CDR3 reads TGTGCCAGCAGTTACTCGAAATTCGGGCAGGGCCACGAGCATTACTTC. This translates into CASSYSKFGQGHEHYF. The gene calls are TRBV6-8 and TRBJ2-7, with TRBD1 as a possible D gene (5 bases). This CDR3 contains 16 residues. CDR1 and CDR2 (germline): MNHGY, SAAAGT.

This clonotype has more than one count but fewer than ten. The chain has TRBV5-4 and TRBJ2-1; D is undetermined. Trimming stripped 2 bases from V and 0 bases from J, with 9 bases between. Germline CDR1 reads SGHNT; CDR2 reads YYREEE (reference sequence). The CDR3 runs 15 residues. CDR3 amino acids: CASSFRQVSYNEQFF. As DNA, the CDR3 is TGTGCCAGCAGCTTTAGGCAGGTCTCCTACAATGAGCAGTTCTTC.

This clonotype has just a few counts. The J gene is TRBJ1-3, the V gene TRBV11-2; the D is unclear. The germline V and J ends were trimmed by 1 base and 4 bases, with 20 bases remaining between them. Germline CDR1 SGHAT, CDR2 FQNNGV. This CDR3 region has 18 residues. As DNA, the CDR3 is TGTGCCAGCAGCTTAGGTCAAGGACTTTGGCTGGCCGGAAACACCATATATTTT. As protein: CASSLGQGLWLAGNTIYF.

J is TRBJ2-1 and V is TRBV6-8; 10 bases agree with TRBD1. CDR1 is MNHGY, CDR2 SAAAGT, per germline. The CDR3 runs 14 residues. With 9 bases clipped from V and 9 bases from J, the junction kept 11 bases outside the gene matches. CDR3 DNA: TGTGCCAGTCCACCCCCGGGACAGGGGTCTGAGCAGTTCTTC. This encodes CASPPPGQGSEQFF.

This chain links TRBV4-1 with TRBJ2-2; D is unclear. V was clipped by 1 base and J by 7 bases, with 10 bases between them. This CDR3 has 14 amino acids. The germline CDR1 and CDR2 sequences are MGHRA and YSYEKL. The CDR3 is CASSQGAVDGELFF. The CDR3 region has the DNA TGCGCCAGCAGCCAAGGGGCAGTAGACGGGGAGCTGTTTTTT.

A remark on this clonotype: Just one base apart from a much larger clone, this may be a read error. This chain joins TRBV7-6 and TRBJ2-3; 10 bases map to TRBD2. CDR3 size: 15 residues. The germline V gene encodes CDR1 SGHVS and CDR2 FNYEAQ. In DNA, the CDR3 is TGTGCCAGCAGCCCCGCCAGCGGGAGGGCAGATATGCAGTATTTT. It encodes CASSPASGRADMQYF.

V and J are TRBV5-1 and TRBJ2-3; D gene unclear. Germline assignment: CDR1 SGHRS and CDR2 YFSETQ. The CDR3 is made up of 15 amino acids. Trimming pared 2 bases from V and 1 base from J, leaving 11 bases between. The CDR3 sequence: CASSFTRGRTDTQYF. CDR3 DNA: TGCGCCAGCAGCTTTACCAGAGGCCGCACAGATACGCAGTATTTT.

The V gene is TRBV20-1, the J gene TRBJ1-1; D is perhaps TRBD1 (6 bases). From germline, CDR1 is DFQATT and CDR2 SNEGSKA (reference sequence). V lost 1 base and J 1 base, leaving 25 bases between the germline ends. The CDR3 is 19 amino acids. The CDR3 nucleotides are TGCAGTGCTAGAGCGGGGGGGCCCGCCGAGGGCAGGGAGAACACTGAAGCTTTCTTT. Its protein product is CSARAGGPAEGRENTEAFF.

This chain links TRBV4-2 with TRBJ2-7; the D gene is possibly TRBD1 (6 bases). The germline V gene encodes CDR1 LGHNA and CDR2 YNFKEQ. V shed 2 bases and J shed 1 base, with 21 bases lying between them. This CDR3 has 18 amino acids. This chain's CDR3 is CASSQMGSNPGQSYEQYF. Written as DNA, the CDR3 is TGTGCCAGCAGCCAAATGGGGTCGAATCCAGGACAGTCCTACGAGCAGTACTTC.

This clonotype occurred many times. This chain uses TRBV7-2 with TRBJ1-1; D is unclear. The germline V gene has CDR1 SGHTA and CDR2 FQGNSA. This CDR3 has 13 amino acids. The V and J ends lost 10 bases and 4 bases respectively, with 16 bases between them. CDR3 region: CATLSSSSTEAFF. The CDR3 nucleotides read TGTGCCACCCTCTCCTCTTCGTCCACTGAAGCTTTCTTT.

The chain links TRBV7-2 to TRBJ1-5; 7 nucleotides match TRBD1. Unmatched junction bases numbered 7, after V lost 7 bases and J lost 7 bases. Germline V CDR1 and CDR2: SGHTA, FQGNSA. This CDR3 region has 13 residues. CDR3 region: CASNRGAGQPQHF. In DNA form, the CDR3 reads TGTGCCAGCAACAGGGGAGCTGGCCAGCCCCAGCATTTT.

Ten or more counts support this clonotype. The chain joins TRBV7-2 to TRBJ1-6; perhaps TRBD1 as D (5 bases). Trimming stripped 4 bases from V and 7 bases from J, with 23 bases between. CDR1 and CDR2 from the germline V gene are SGHTA and FQGNSA. The CDR3 extends over 18 amino acids. The CDR3 sequence is CASSYRPLTVRGNSPLHF. The CDR3 bases are TGTGCCAGCAGCTACCGACCATTGACAGTAAGAGGGAATTCACCCCTCCACTTT.

The genes are TRBV28 and TRBJ1-2, with D possibly being TRBD1 (5 bases). This CDR3 comprises 12 residues. V was pared by 6 bases and J by 8 bases, with 13 bases between. Looked up from germline, CDR1 is MDHEN and CDR2 is SYDVKM. CDR3 sequence reads: CASRRGERGYTF. The DNA of the CDR3 is TGTGCCAGCAGGAGAGGGGAGAGAGGCTACACCTTC.

The chain uses TRBV7-4 and TRBJ2-7, with TRBD2 matching over 10 bases. The CDR3 sequence is 15 residues long. The germline gives CDR1 SGHVT, CDR2 SQSDAQ. J gave up 4 bases and V 1 base, and 4 bases lay outside the gene matches. The CDR3 sequence is CASSLGKGLAYEQYF. The CDR3 coding sequence is TGTGCCAGCAGCTTAGGGAAGGGACTAGCGTACGAGCAGTACTTC.

The CDR3 region has the DNA TGTGCCAGCAGCCAAGGGACGGGGGGGCCAGGTGAGCAGTTCTTC. It codes for CASSQGTGGPGEQFF. This sequence joins TRBV12-3 or TRBV12-4 and TRBJ2-1; 8 nucleotides align to TRBD2. This CDR3 contains 15 residues. V lost 6 bases, J lost 9 bases, and 13 bases stayed unmatched.

The chain couples TRBV7-9 to TRBJ2-7; D is possibly TRBD2 (5 bases). The CDR3 spans 14 residues. The V end lost 4 bases, the J end lost 1 base, and 11 bases lay between the germline ends. In germline, CDR1 is SEHNR, CDR2 FQNEAQ (reference sequence). CDR3 in DNA: TGTGCCAGCAGCTCTGGAGGAGGTTCCTACGAGCAGTACTTC. Its protein is CASSSGGGSYEQYF. The full variable domain, with the rest looked up from reference TRBV7-9 and TRBJ2-7, is DTGVSQNPRHKITKRGQNVTFRCDPISEHNRLYWYRQTLGQGPEFLTYFQNEAQLEKSRLLSDRFSAERPKGSFSTLEIQRTEQGDSAMYLCASSSGGGSYEQYFGPGTRLTVT.

This clonotype was recorded only once. The J gene is TRBJ2-5, the V gene TRBV7-6; D gene uncertain. Germline values: CDR1 SGHVS, CDR2 FNYEAQ. The V end was cut by 1 base, the J end by 0 bases, with 18 bases between. The CDR3 length is 18 residues. CDR3 in DNA: TGTGCCAGCAGCTTAGGTTTCTGGCAGGCCCAGTACCAAGAGACCCAGTACTTC. Its translation: CASSLGFWQAQYQETQYF.

This chain uses TRBV7-2 with TRBJ1-5; D not resolved. V lost 5 bases to trimming and J lost 7 bases, with 12 bases between them. The CDR3 runs to 13 residues. Germline CDR1 SGHTA, CDR2 FQGNSA. CDR3 DNA: TGTGCCAGCAGCCCCACGAGGGCCCAGCCCCAGCATTTT. Translation gives CASSPTRAQPQHF.

V gene TRBV28 combines with J gene TRBJ2-3; possibly TRBD1 or TRBD2 for D (6 bases each). This CDR3 comprises 19 residues. Trimming left V 3 bases short and J 0 bases short, with 22 bases between. Germline V lookup: CDR1 MDHEN, CDR2 SYDVKM. This CDR3 is CASSLYTSWTGASTDTQYF. CDR3 nucleotides: TGTGCCAGCAGTTTGTATACGAGTTGGACGGGGGCGAGCACAGATACGCAGTATTTT.

V is TRBV20-1 and J is TRBJ2-7, with D uncertain. Germline V gene data show CDR1 as DFQATT and CDR2 as SNEGSKA (reference sequence). V lost 1 base, J lost 5 bases, and 6 bases lay in between. The CDR3 contains 11 residues. CDR3 DNA: TGCAGTGCTAGAGTTTTGGACGAGCAGTACTTC. The encoded protein is CSARVLDEQYF.

This clonotype was recorded a few times. The rearrangement joins TRBV7-6 to TRBJ2-7, with D maybe TRBD1 (6 bases). CDR3 length: 13 amino acids. Trimming stripped 5 bases from V and 6 bases from J, with 14 bases between. Germline loops: CDR1 SGHVS, CDR2 FNYEAQ. The CDR3 protein is CASSVSVGGEQYF. DNA of the CDR3: TGTGCCAGCAGCGTTTCAGTAGGGGGCGAGCAGTACTTC. The full variable domain, completed using reference TRBV7-6 and TRBJ2-7, is GAGVSQSPRYKVTKRGQDVALRCDPISGHVSLYWYRQALGQGPEFLTYFNYEAQQDKSGLPNDRFSAERPEGSISTLTIQRTEQRDSAMYRCASSVSVGGEQYFGPGTRLTVT.